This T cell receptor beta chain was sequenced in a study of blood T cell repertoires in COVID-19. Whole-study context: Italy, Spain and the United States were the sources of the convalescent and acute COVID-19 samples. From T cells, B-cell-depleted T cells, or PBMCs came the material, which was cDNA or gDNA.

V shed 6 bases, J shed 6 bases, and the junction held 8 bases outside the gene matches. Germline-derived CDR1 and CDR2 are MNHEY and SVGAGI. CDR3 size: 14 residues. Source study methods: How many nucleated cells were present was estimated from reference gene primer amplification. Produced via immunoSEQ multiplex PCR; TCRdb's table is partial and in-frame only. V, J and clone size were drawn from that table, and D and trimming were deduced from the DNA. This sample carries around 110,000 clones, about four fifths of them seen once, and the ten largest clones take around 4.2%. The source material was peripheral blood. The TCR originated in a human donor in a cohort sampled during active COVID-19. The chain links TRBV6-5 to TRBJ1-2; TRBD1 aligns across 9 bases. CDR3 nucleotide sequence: TGTGCCAGCAGCTTAAACAGGGGGCAAGATGGCTACACCTTC. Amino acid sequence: CASSLNRGQDGYTF.